This TCR beta chain comes out of a study of T cell repertoires in cytomegalovirus infection. This clonotype was seen a few times. The CDR3 runs to 16 residues. Trimming at V came to 7 bases and at J to 4 bases, leaving 10 bases not matched to a gene. Germline V gene data show CDR1 as DFQATT and CDR2 as SNEGSKA (reference sequence). TCRdb re-called the reads with MiXCR, one entry per CDR3 protein. Seen here are about 440,000 distinct CDR3 sequences, approximately 30% observed once, and the top ten hold around 15%. The gene calls are TRBV20-1 and TRBJ2-1; 13 bases fit TRBD2. This clonotype originated in a human donor in good health (CMV status not recorded). Some clones in this sample may be carry-over from other donors' samples. Sequencing was carried out using PBMCs. The CDR3: CSVVTSGGLQYNEQFF. CDR3 DNA sequence: TGCAGTGTAGTGACTAGCGGGGGGTTACAATACAATGAGCAGTTCTTC.